This T cell receptor beta chain was identified during a study of T cells after yellow fever vaccination. Only a few counts were recorded for this clonotype. For TCR, cDNA came from 5'RACE template switching, which added a universal primer site and UMIs. TCRdb passed the 5' RACE reads through MiXCR, listing each CDR3 protein once. The sample consists of about 630,000 distinct CDR3 sequences, more than 9% of them appearing once. This CDR3 has 13 residues. The germline CDR1 and CDR2 sequences are MGHDK and SYGVNS. Trimming left V 6 bases short and J 5 bases short, with 11 bases between. Sequences were derived from PBMCs, sampled on the day of the yellow fever booster vaccination. The chain has TRBV25-1 and TRBJ2-1; perhaps TRBD1 as D (6 bases). The source is a man in his thirties or forties who received the YFV17D yellow fever vaccine. CDR3: CASSGQGNNEQFF. The CDR3 DNA follows: TGTGCCAGCAGCGGGCAGGGGAACAATGAGCAGTTCTTC.